These 27 T cell receptor beta chains share one sample of origin, sequenced in a study of cytomegalovirus exposure and HLA in healthy donors. The primer mix had 60 Vbeta and 13 Jbeta primers. Only in-frame clones appear in the TCRdb table, and some are missing; sequencing was by immunoSEQ multiplex PCR. The sample carries 180,000 or so clones, about four fifths recorded once. Material: PBMCs. The receptor set was obtained from a male donor in good health and CMV-seronegative.

This clone was seen a few times. The V and J genes are TRBV7-2 and TRBJ2-7; a weak D match, TRBD2 (6 bases). Germline V gives CDR1 SGHTA, CDR2 FQGNSA. V was trimmed by 1 base and J by 2 bases, leaving 12 bases between them. This CDR3 spans 15 amino acids. In DNA, the CDR3 is TGTGCCAGCAGCTTAGGAAACGGCGGGACCTACGAGCAGTACTTC. Protein: CASSLGNGGTYEQYF.

CDR3 loop: CASSEGRGVSYEQYF. Here the CDR3 DNA reads TGTGCCAGCAGTGAAGGGCGGGGGGTCTCCTACGAGCAGTACTTC. The chain recombines TRBV2 with TRBJ2-7; TRBD2 agrees at 8 bases. CDR1 is SNHLY, CDR2 FYNNEI, per germline. The ends lost 1 base at V and 0 bases at J; junction bases unmatched: 2. This CDR3 has 15 amino acids.

The V and J genes are TRBV27 and TRBJ1-2; the D gene is possibly TRBD1 (5 bases). Germline lookup yields CDR1 MNHEY and CDR2 SMNVEV (reference sequence). V was cut by 0 bases and J by 3 bases, with 17 bases left in between. The CDR3 covers 17 residues. CDR3 sequence: CASSLSGRNSRYYGYTF. CDR3 DNA: TGTGCCAGCAGTTTATCGGGGCGCAACTCGCGGTACTATGGCTACACCTTC.

The chain joins TRBV19 to TRBJ2-3; weak D call: TRBD1 (6 bases). CDR1 is LNHDA, CDR2 SQIVND, per germline (reference sequence). The CDR3 length is 14 residues. The V end lost 3 bases, the J end lost 1 base, and 8 bases lay between the germline ends. The CDR3 loop reads CASSIRTGTDTQYF. In DNA, the CDR3 is TGTGCCAGTAGTATTCGGACAGGCACAGATACGCAGTATTTT.

This chain uses TRBV7-2 with TRBJ1-5; D possibly corresponds to TRBD1 (6 bases). CDR3 length: 15 residues. The germline CDR1 and CDR2 sequences are SGHTA and FQGNSA. Trimming cost V 5 bases and J 0 bases, with 11 bases left between them. The CDR3 DNA follows: TGTGCCAGCAGCGAAGGGGGTTATAGCAATCAGCCCCAGCATTTT. The encoded protein is CASSEGGYSNQPQHF.

This rearrangement joins TRBV9 to TRBJ2-1, with TRBD1 matching 9 bases. CDR1 is SGDLS, CDR2 YYNGEE, per germline. This CDR3 has 14 amino acids. V gave up 0 bases and J gave up 7 bases; unmatched junction bases: 2. Written as DNA, the CDR3 is TGTGCCAGCAGCGTAGACAGGGGGCGAAATGAGCAGTTCTTC. It is translated as CASSVDRGRNEQFF.

This clone has a handful of counts. The chain combines TRBV19 with TRBJ2-3; tentative D call: TRBD2 (5 bases). This CDR3 contains 17 residues. Germline-derived CDR1 and CDR2 are LNHDA and SQIVND (reference sequence). V was trimmed by 5 bases and J by 6 bases, leaving 24 bases between them. The CDR3 region is CASSWFGRGGMVDTQYF. For the CDR3, the DNA is TGTGCCAGTAGTTGGTTTGGTCGGGGTGGGATGGTCGATACGCAGTATTTT. Full variable domain (rest looked up from reference TRBV19 and TRBJ2-3): DGGITQSPKYLFRKEGQNVTLSCEQNLNHDAMYWYRQDPGQGLRLIYYSQIVNDFQKGDIAEGYSVSREKKESFPLTVTSAQKNPTAFYLCASSWFGRGGMVDTQYFGPGTRLTVL.

The chain is built from TRBV7-3 and TRBJ2-5; 8 bases line up with TRBD2. The J segment lost 1 base and the V segment lost 5 bases, leaving 6 bases of the junction unmatched. Germline CDR1 reads SGHTA; CDR2 reads FQGTGA. The CDR3 is 15 amino acids. In nucleotides, the CDR3 is TGTGCCAGCAGCCTATTAGCGGGGCTCCAAGAGACCCAGTACTTC. Translation: CASSLLAGLQETQYF.

V is TRBV18 and J is TRBJ1-2; D gene ambiguous. CDR3 length equals 15 residues. Germline lookup yields CDR1 KGHSH and CDR2 LQKENI. V was cut by 3 bases and J by 6 bases, with 17 bases left in between. The CDR3 loop reads CASSPNAGVEDGYTF. CDR3 in DNA: TGTGCCAGCTCACCTAACGCAGGAGTGGAGGATGGCTACACCTTC.

The chain couples TRBV5-1 to TRBJ1-2; no firm D call. The CDR3 totals 14 residues. CDR1 and CDR2 (germline): SGHRS, YFSETQ. With 0 bases removed from V and 1 base from J, the gap between germline ends came to 7 bases. The CDR3 reads CASSLDSLNYGYTF. The CDR3 bases are TGCGCCAGCAGCTTGGACAGCCTTAACTATGGCTACACCTTC.

The chain recombines TRBV6-5 with TRBJ1-1, with 9 bases aligning to TRBD1. Germline CDR1 is MNHEY and CDR2 is SVGAGI. This CDR3 region has 15 residues. The ends lost 6 bases at V and 1 base at J; junction bases unmatched: 6. The CDR3, as DNA: TGTGCCAGCAGAGTCCCGGGACAGGGGAACACTGAAGCTTTCTTT. This encodes CASRVPGQGNTEAFF.

This clone was seen a single time. V usage is TRBV28 and J usage is TRBJ2-7, with D uncertain. Germline V lookup: CDR1 MDHEN, CDR2 SYDVKM. The CDR3 has 10 amino acids. V shed 6 bases and J shed 3 bases, with 3 bases lying between them. The CDR3 nucleotides read TGTGCCAGCAGCGGCTACGAGCAGTACTTC. Its protein is CASSGYEQYF.

The V and J genes are TRBV25-1 and TRBJ2-5; 7 bases are a match to TRBD2. The CDR3 totals 14 residues. J lost 5 bases, V lost 3 bases, and 6 bases had no gene match. Germline V lookup: CDR1 MGHDK, CDR2 SYGVNS. This chain's CDR3 is CASSEREGRETQYF. CDR3 DNA sequence: TGTGCCAGCAGTGAGAGGGAGGGGAGGGAGACCCAGTACTTC. The complete variable domain, with remaining parts taken from reference TRBV25-1 and TRBJ2-5, reads EADIYQTPRYLVIGTGKKITLECSQTMGHDKMYWYQQDPGMELHLIHYSYGVNSTEKGDLSSESTVSRIRTEHFPLTLESARPSHTSQYLCASSEREGRETQYFGPGTRLLVL.

CDR3 region: CSALDRDRYTF. The CDR3 DNA is TGCAGTGCCTTAGACAGGGATCGCTACACCTTC. The chain has TRBV20-1 and TRBJ1-2, with 7 bases that match TRBD1. CDR3 length: 11 residues. The J segment lost 9 bases and the V segment lost 6 bases, leaving 7 bases of the junction unmatched. The germline CDR1 and CDR2 sequences are DFQATT and SNEGSKA (reference sequence).

This clone was seen a handful of times. The chain is built from TRBV19 and TRBJ1-5; TRBD1 is a possible D gene (6 bases). CDR3 length: 17 amino acids. The V end lost 7 bases, the J end lost 0 bases, and 19 bases lay between the germline ends. Per the germline V gene, CDR1 is LNHDA and CDR2 is SQIVND (reference sequence). For the CDR3, the DNA is TGTGCCAGTACCCTCGTACAGGGCCCTTATAGCAATCAGCCCCAGCATTTT. Protein product: CASTLVQGPYSNQPQHF.

The chain links TRBV6-6 to TRBJ2-7, with D maybe TRBD1 (7 bases). CDR1 is MNHNY, CDR2 SVGAGI, per germline (reference sequence). The CDR3 covers 14 residues. The V end was cut by 5 bases, the J end by 5 bases, with 16 bases between. The chain's CDR3 is CASSPRGGGNEQYF. The CDR3 DNA reads TGTGCCAGCAGTCCCCGCGGAGGGGGCAACGAGCAGTACTTC.

The CDR3 loop reads CASSTSLAGAGTDTQYF. The CDR3 coding sequence is TGTGCCAGCAGCACCTCACTAGCGGGGGCGGGCACAGATACGCAGTATTTT. This chain joins TRBV5-4 and TRBJ2-3, with 11 bases identical to TRBD2. The V and J ends lost 4 bases and 1 base, in that order; junction bases with no gene match: 8. Germline CDR1 and CDR2: SGHNT and YYREEE (reference sequence). The CDR3 runs 17 residues. The variable domain in full, completed from reference TRBV5-4 and TRBJ2-3, reads ETGVTQSPTHLIKTRGQQVTLRCSSQSGHNTVSWYQQALGQGPQFIFQYYREEENGRGNFPPRFSGLQFPNYSSELNVNALELDDSALYLCASSTSLAGAGTDTQYFGPGTRLTVL.

V gene TRBV10-3 combines with J gene TRBJ2-5; unclear D gene. V was shortened by 10 bases and J by 2 bases, with 11 bases between the two germline ends. The CDR3 runs to 12 residues. Germline lookup yields CDR1 ENHRY and CDR2 SYGVKD. CDR3 coding DNA: TGTGCCAGCTCTGGTCAGCAAGAGACCCAGTACTTC. It is translated as CASSGQQETQYF.

The rearrangement joins TRBV6-5 to TRBJ1-1, with D perhaps TRBD1 (5 bases). Germline V gene sequence: CDR1 MNHEY, CDR2 SVGAGI. V was cut by 2 bases and J by 4 bases, with 14 bases left in between. CDR3 size: 15 residues. CDR3 residues: CASSYSGAGSTEAFF. In DNA form, the CDR3 reads TGTGCCAGCAGTTACAGCGGGGCGGGGAGCACTGAAGCTTTCTTT.

The chain couples TRBV7-6 to TRBJ2-7, with 10 bases fitting TRBD2. The V segment lost 3 bases and the J segment 2 bases; nucleotides outside the gene matches: 13. From germline, CDR1 is SGHVS and CDR2 FNYEAQ. This CDR3 is 18 amino acids long. In DNA, the CDR3 is TGTGCCAGCAGCTTCAATCCCCCGCGGACTAGCGGAGCCTACGAGCAGTACTTC. This gives the protein CASSFNPPRTSGAYEQYF.

This rearrangement joins TRBV6-5 to TRBJ2-5; TRBD1 agrees at 7 bases. The V and J ends lost 0 bases and 2 bases, in that order; junction bases with no gene match: 3. Germline CDR1 is MNHEY and CDR2 is SVGAGI. The length of the CDR3 is 15 residues. For the CDR3, the DNA is TGTGCCAGCAGTTACTCGGGACAGAGACAAGAGACCCAGTACTTC. Encoded protein: CASSYSGQRQETQYF.

This chain joins TRBV10-1 and TRBJ2-1; 9 nucleotides agree with TRBD2. CDR3 length: 15 amino acids. The ends lost 7 bases at V and 5 bases at J; junction bases unmatched: 9. Germline lookup yields CDR1 WNHNN and CDR2 SYGVQD (reference sequence). CDR3 region: CASNLAGVSHNEQFF. The CDR3 DNA is TGCGCCAGCAACTTAGCGGGAGTGTCGCACAATGAGCAGTTCTTC.

The gene calls are TRBV7-2 and TRBJ2-1; 10 bases are a match to TRBD2. Germline CDR1 is SGHTA and CDR2 is FQGNSA. V dropped 9 bases and J dropped 2; count of bases not matched to a gene: 10. The length of the CDR3 is 16 residues. The CDR3 here is CASRLAGVGTYNEQFF. Written as DNA, the CDR3 is TGTGCCAGTCGGCTAGCGGGAGTTGGGACCTACAATGAGCAGTTCTTC.

The rearrangement links TRBV30 to TRBJ2-1, with TRBD2 identical over 9 bases. The germline V gene encodes CDR1 GTSNPN and CDR2 SVGIG (reference sequence). After removal of 3 bases from V and 3 bases from J, the junction contained 3 bases not matched to a gene. CDR3 size: 14 residues. The CDR3 sequence: CAWRGLAFYNEQFF. In DNA, the CDR3 is TGTGCCTGGAGGGGACTAGCATTCTACAATGAGCAGTTCTTC.

The rearrangement joins TRBV7-3 to TRBJ1-3; D not resolved. CDR1 is SGHTA, CDR2 FQGTGA, per germline. The CDR3 extends over 14 amino acids. V was pared by 2 bases and J by 4 bases, with 9 bases between. DNA for the CDR3: TGTGCCAGCAGCTTAGGGCGCAGGGGAAACACCATATATTTT. Residues: CASSLGRRGNTIYF.

The chain uses TRBV27 and TRBJ1-1; TRBD1 might be the D (6 bases). CDR1 and CDR2 from the germline V gene are MNHEY and SMNVEV (reference sequence). The CDR3 is made up of 12 amino acids. V gave up 6 bases and J gave up 1 base, with 6 bases separating them. CDR3 DNA: TGTGCCAGCAGGACAGGGAACACTGAAGCTTTCTTT. Translating gives CASRTGNTEAFF.

The J gene is TRBJ2-7, the V gene TRBV6-5, with TRBD2 as a possible D gene (6 bases). V was shortened by 9 bases and J by 0 bases, with 9 bases between the two germline ends. The CDR3 consists of 12 residues. Germline assignment: CDR1 MNHEY and CDR2 SVGAGI. The CDR3 DNA reads TGTGCCAGTCGGGGGTACTCCTACGAGCAGTACTTC. Translation: CASRGYSYEQYF.